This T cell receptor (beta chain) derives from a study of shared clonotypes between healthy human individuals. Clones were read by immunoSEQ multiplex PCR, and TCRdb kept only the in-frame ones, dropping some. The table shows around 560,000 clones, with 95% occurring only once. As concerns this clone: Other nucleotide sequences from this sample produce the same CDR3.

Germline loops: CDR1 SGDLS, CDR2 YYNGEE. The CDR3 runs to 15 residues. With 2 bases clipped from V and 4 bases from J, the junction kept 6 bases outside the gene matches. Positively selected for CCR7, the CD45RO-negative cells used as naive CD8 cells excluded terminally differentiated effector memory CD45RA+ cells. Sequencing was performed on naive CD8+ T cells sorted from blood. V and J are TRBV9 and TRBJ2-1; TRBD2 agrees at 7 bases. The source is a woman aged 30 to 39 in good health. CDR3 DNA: TGTGCCAGCAGCGTGGGGCTAGCGGAGTACAATGAGCAGTTCTTC. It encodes CASSVGLAEYNEQFF.